A single sample is the source of the 11 T cell receptor beta chains below, sequenced in a study of T cell responses to AZD1222 COVID-19 vaccine. Libraries were prepared by immunoSEQ multiplex PCR; TCRdb keeps only in-frame clonotypes and omits some of them. The sample holds over 150,000 clones; roughly 88% are singletons and the top ten take roughly 10%. The sample here was peripheral blood, taken 28 days after the second AZD1222 dose. The receptors were sampled from an adult who received the AZD1222 COVID-19 vaccine.

The chain joins TRBV5-6 to TRBJ1-3; D remains unclear. Trimming shortened V by 1 base and J by 1 base, and 9 bases separated the two germline ends. CDR1 SGHDT and CDR2 YYEEEE come from the germline V gene. The CDR3 has 15 amino acids. CDR3 region: CASSLLLGSGNTIYF. DNA for the CDR3: TGTGCCAGCAGCTTGCTCTTAGGGTCTGGAAACACCATATATTTT.

V usage is TRBV30 and J usage is TRBJ1-2; D is possibly TRBD1 (5 bases). V dropped 2 bases and J dropped 7 bases, with 11 bases sitting between them. CDR3 length: 12 amino acids. Per germline, CDR1 GTSNPN and CDR2 SVGIG (reference sequence). The CDR3 spells CAWSHRNSGYTF. As DNA, the CDR3 is TGTGCCTGGAGTCACAGGAACAGTGGCTACACCTTC.

The V gene is TRBV29-1, the J gene TRBJ1-1, with D tentatively TRBD1 (6 bases). Trimming left V 7 bases short and J 1 base short, with 13 bases between. Germline CDR1 reads SQVTM; CDR2 reads ANQGSEA. The CDR3 has 13 amino acids. CDR3 region: CSAAGAQNTEAFF. CDR3 DNA: TGCAGCGCTGCAGGGGCGCAGAACACTGAAGCTTTCTTT.

The chain combines TRBV12-3 or TRBV12-4 with TRBJ2-5; weak D call: TRBD2 (5 bases). The CDR3 is made up of 13 amino acids. V lost 8 bases to trimming and J lost 0 bases, with 10 bases between them. The CDR3 region has the DNA TGTGCCAGCCGATCGGGGTACCAAGAGACCCAGTACTTC. Amino acid sequence: CASRSGYQETQYF.

The V gene is TRBV5-1, the J gene TRBJ2-3, with a possible D match to TRBD2 (6 bases). Trimming stripped 4 bases from V and 2 bases from J, with 17 bases between. The CDR3 length is 16 residues. CDR1 and CDR2 (germline): SGHRS, YFSETQ. Here the CDR3 reads CASSQEASAVTDTQYF. The CDR3, as DNA: TGCGCCAGCAGCCAGGAGGCTAGCGCCGTCACAGATACGCAGTATTTT.

The chain links TRBV12-3 or TRBV12-4 to TRBJ1-2, with 9 bases identical to TRBD1. The CDR3 totals 13 residues. The trim removed 6 bases at V and 8 bases at J, leaving 7 bases unmatched. Here the CDR3 DNA reads TGTGCCAGCAGCTGGGGACAGGGAAGAGGCTACACCTTC. Translating it yields CASSWGQGRGYTF.

This rearrangement joins TRBV3-1 (or the pseudogene TRBV3-2) to TRBJ1-4; 7 positions match TRBD1. CDR1 and CDR2 from the germline V gene are LGHDT and YNNKEL (reference sequence). CDR3 length equals 13 residues. Trimming removed 4 bases from V and 8 bases from J; junction bases left unmatched: 4. CDR3 coding DNA: TGTGCCAGCAGCCGACAGGGTCGGGAAAAACTGTTTTTT. This codes for CASSRQGREKLFF.

The CDR3: CASSLEIGTGELFF. As DNA, the CDR3 is TGTGCCAGCAGCTTGGAGATCGGAACCGGGGAGCTGTTTTTT. V and J are TRBV5-5 and TRBJ2-2; D gene uncertain. Germline V gene data show CDR1 as SGHKS and CDR2 as YYEKEE (reference sequence). The CDR3 is 14 amino acids. Trimming removed 0 bases at V and 5 bases at J, with 8 bases between.

The V call is TRBV5-5, the J call TRBJ1-2, with TRBD1 identical over 9 bases. V lost 4 bases and J lost 7; bases outside the gene matches: 11. Germline CDR1 and CDR2: SGHKS and YYEKEE (reference sequence). The CDR3 totals 15 residues. The CDR3 loop is CASSPPDRGTGGYTF. The CDR3 nucleotides are TGTGCCAGCAGCCCTCCCGACAGGGGGACCGGTGGCTACACCTTC.

The rearrangement uses TRBV29-1 and TRBJ2-1, with 11 nucleotides matching TRBD1. Germline CDR1 and CDR2: SQVTM and ANQGSEA. V gave up 3 bases and J gave up 8 bases; unmatched junction bases: 3. The CDR3 is made up of 13 amino acids. CDR3 protein: CSVDRTGGYEQFF. The DNA for the CDR3 is TGCAGCGTTGACAGGACAGGGGGCTATGAGCAGTTCTTC.

The table lists this clone with a count of one. The chain combines TRBV7-9 with TRBJ1-2; D possibly corresponds to TRBD1 (5 bases). CDR3 size: 16 residues. Trimming shortened V by 4 bases and J by 5 bases, and 20 bases separated the two germline ends. Germline lookup yields CDR1 SEHNR and CDR2 FQNEAQ (reference sequence). This CDR3 is CASSSGRKEGRYGYTF. The CDR3 coding sequence is TGTGCCAGCAGCTCGGGCCGGAAGGAGGGGCGGTATGGCTACACCTTC.